This record looks at one T cell receptor beta chain sequence and its context. What it recognizes is unknown. A read error may account for a junction end that differs from germline. Clones were sequenced by immunoSEQ multiplex PCR, and TCRdb holds only the in-frame ones, with some missing. The table has approximately 60,000 clones, approximately 96% seen once; the top ten hold about 0.095%. The data derive from a study of siplizumab effects on memory and regulatory T cells. Study conclusions and caveats: In roughly 80-95% of proliferating CD4+ or CD8+ clones, a naive or memory phenotype could not be assigned.

The sequenced sample was naive CD8+ T cells sorted from blood. The TCR sequence derives from a human donor in good health.

The CDR3 loop reads CASSIGQSKAKNIRYF. The CDR3 bases are TGTGCCAGTAGTATAGGACAGTCGAAAGCCAAAAACATTCGGTACTTC. V and J are TRBV19 and TRBJ2-4; D is possibly TRBD1 (5 bases). Germline lookup yields CDR1 LNHDA and CDR2 SQIVND (reference sequence). The CDR3 runs 16 residues.